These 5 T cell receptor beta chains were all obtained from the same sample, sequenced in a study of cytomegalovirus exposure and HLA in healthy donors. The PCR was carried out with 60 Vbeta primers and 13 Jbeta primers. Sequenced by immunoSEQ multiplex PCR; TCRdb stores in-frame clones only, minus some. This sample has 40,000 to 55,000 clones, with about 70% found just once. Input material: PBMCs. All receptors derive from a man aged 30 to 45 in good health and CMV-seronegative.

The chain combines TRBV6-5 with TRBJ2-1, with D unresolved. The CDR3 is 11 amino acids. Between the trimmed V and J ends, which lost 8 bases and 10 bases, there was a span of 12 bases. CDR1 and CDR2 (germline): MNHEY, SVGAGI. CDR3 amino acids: CASQALREQFF. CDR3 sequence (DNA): TGTGCCAGCCAGGCCCTTAGGGAGCAGTTCTTC.

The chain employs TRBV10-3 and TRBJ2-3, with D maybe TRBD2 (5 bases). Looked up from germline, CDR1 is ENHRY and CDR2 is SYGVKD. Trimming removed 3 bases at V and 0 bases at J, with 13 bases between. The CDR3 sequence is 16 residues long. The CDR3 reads CAISDRGGLSTDTQYF. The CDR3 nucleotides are TGTGCCATCAGTGACCGAGGAGGTCTTAGCACAGATACGCAGTATTTT.

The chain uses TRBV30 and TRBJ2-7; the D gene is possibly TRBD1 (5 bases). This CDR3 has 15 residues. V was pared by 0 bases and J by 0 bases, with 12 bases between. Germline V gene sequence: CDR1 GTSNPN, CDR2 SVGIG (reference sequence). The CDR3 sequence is CAWSVPGLGSYEQYF. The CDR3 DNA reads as TGTGCCTGGAGTGTACCAGGGCTGGGCTCCTACGAGCAGTACTTC. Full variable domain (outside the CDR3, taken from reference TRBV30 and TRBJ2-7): SQTIHQWPATLVQPVGSPLSLECTVEGTSNPNLYWYRQAAGRGLQLLFYSVGIGQISSEVPQNLSASRPQDRQFILSSKKLLLSDSGFYLCAWSVPGLGSYEQYFGPGTRLTVT.

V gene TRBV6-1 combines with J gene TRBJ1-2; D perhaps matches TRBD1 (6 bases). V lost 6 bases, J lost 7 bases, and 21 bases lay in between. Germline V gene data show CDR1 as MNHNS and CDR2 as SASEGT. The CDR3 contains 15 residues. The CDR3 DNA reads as TGTGCCAGCAGGGATAGGGACCGCCTAGGGGGTGGCTACACCTTC. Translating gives CASRDRDRLGGGYTF.

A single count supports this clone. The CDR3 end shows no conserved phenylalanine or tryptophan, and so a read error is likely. CDR3 sequence: CAWSRQGNQPQHV. The CDR3 bases are TGTGCCTGGAGTCGGCAGGGGAATCAGCCCCAGCATGTT. V usage is TRBV30 and J usage is TRBJ1-5, with TRBD1 as a possible D gene (6 bases). V lost 2 bases to trimming and J lost 4 bases, with 9 bases between them. Germline loops: CDR1 GTSNPN, CDR2 SVGIG (reference sequence). CDR3 size: 13 residues.